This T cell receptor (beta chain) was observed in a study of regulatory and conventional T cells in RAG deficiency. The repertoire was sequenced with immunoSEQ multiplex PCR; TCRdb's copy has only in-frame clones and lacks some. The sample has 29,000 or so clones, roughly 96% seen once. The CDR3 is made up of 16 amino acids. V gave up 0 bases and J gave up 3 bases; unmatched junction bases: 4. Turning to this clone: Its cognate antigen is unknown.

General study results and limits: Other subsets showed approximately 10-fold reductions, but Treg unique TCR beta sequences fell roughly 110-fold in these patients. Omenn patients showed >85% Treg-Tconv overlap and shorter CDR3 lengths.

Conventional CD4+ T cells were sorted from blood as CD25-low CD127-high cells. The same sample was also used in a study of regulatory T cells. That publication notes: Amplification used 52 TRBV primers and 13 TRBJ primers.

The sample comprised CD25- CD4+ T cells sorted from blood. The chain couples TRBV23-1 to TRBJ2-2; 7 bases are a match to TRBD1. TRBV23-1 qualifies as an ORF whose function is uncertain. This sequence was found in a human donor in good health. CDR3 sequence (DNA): TGCGCCAGCAGTCAATCGCGGCAGGGGGACACCGGGGAGCTGTTTTTT. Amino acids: CASSQSRQGDTGELFF.